One and the same sample provided the 5 T cell receptor beta chains below, sequenced in a study of blood T cell repertoires in COVID-19. Some clones are missing from TCRdb's copy, which holds only in-frame ones; the method was immunoSEQ multiplex PCR. The profile shows about 390,000 clones, around 87% of them singletons. Sequencing was done on a sample of peripheral blood. Every receptor here comes from a woman aged 60 to 75 with COVID-19, enrolled during active disease.

CDR3 residues: CASSEQGLQETQYF. The CDR3 nucleotides read TGTGCCAGCAGTGAACAGGGCCTACAAGAGACCCAGTACTTC. The genes are TRBV2 and TRBJ2-5, with D perhaps matching TRBD1 (5 bases). V was trimmed by 2 bases and J by 2 bases, leaving 9 bases between them. CDR3 length: 14 amino acids. Germline CDR1 and CDR2: SNHLY and FYNNEI.

This clone appeared a single time. This chain links TRBV5-1 with TRBJ2-7; 7 bases align to TRBD2. CDR3 length: 15 residues. Germline trimming cut 0 bases from V and 0 bases from J; bases unmatched to any gene: 3. Germline V lookup: CDR1 SGHRS, CDR2 YFSETQ. For the CDR3, the DNA is TGCGCCAGCAGCTTGGTACGCGGGGGCTCCTACGAGCAGTACTTC. It specifies CASSLVRGGSYEQYF.

The chain links TRBV5-6 to TRBJ1-4, with TRBD1 identical over 8 bases. With 4 bases clipped from V and 13 bases from J, the junction kept 9 bases outside the gene matches. This CDR3 spans 13 amino acids. CDR1 SGHDT and CDR2 YYEEEE come from the germline V gene. Written as DNA, the CDR3 is TGTGCCAGCAGCCCGGGACAGGCTGGTGTACTGTTTTTT. Translation: CASSPGQAGVLFF.

The chain carries TRBV12-3 or TRBV12-4 and TRBJ1-2, with a tentative D call TRBD1 (5 bases). The CDR3 totals 13 residues. Trimming took off 6 bases at V and 6 bases at J, with 14 bases between the two ends. The CDR3 reads CASSDDQGNGYTF. The CDR3 DNA reads TGTGCCAGCAGCGACGACCAGGGAAATGGCTACACCTTC.

With respect to this clone: This CDR3 is also generated by other DNA sequences in the sample. CDR3 coding DNA: TGCGCCAGCAGCTTGGGGGGACAACCCTACGAGCAGTACTTC. Translation: CASSLGGQPYEQYF. V and J are TRBV5-1 and TRBJ2-7; D may be TRBD1 (6 bases). Germline V CDR1 and CDR2: SGHRS, YFSETQ. The CDR3 runs to 14 residues. V was shortened by 0 bases and J by 2 bases, with 9 bases between the two germline ends.